The 20 T cell receptor beta chains below were found in one sample sequenced in a study of T cell responses to AZD1222 COVID-19 vaccine. This table comes from immunoSEQ multiplex PCR, and its TCRdb copy is limited to in-frame clones, with some not included. The table includes roughly 130,000 clones, approximately 85% detected once. The sample in question was peripheral blood, obtained on day 0 of MenACWY control vaccination. These TCRs come from an adult in good health.

The CDR3 DNA follows: TGTGCCAGCAGGGCAGGACTAGCTCCCTACGAGCAGTACTTC. As protein: CASRAGLAPYEQYF. The chain employs TRBV28 and TRBJ2-7; 8 positions match TRBD2. CDR3 length: 14 amino acids. CDR1 MDHEN and CDR2 SYDVKM come from the germline V gene. The J segment lost 2 bases and the V segment lost 6 bases, leaving 6 bases of the junction unmatched.

The J gene is TRBJ2-7, the V gene TRBV19; 7 positions agree with TRBD2. The CDR3 spans 17 residues. Looked up from germline, CDR1 is LNHDA and CDR2 is SQIVND (reference sequence). V shed 5 bases, J shed 0 bases, and the junction held 13 bases outside the gene matches. The CDR3 reads CASSEVASGMSSYEQYF. The DNA of the CDR3 is TGTGCCAGTAGTGAGGTTGCTAGCGGCATGAGCTCCTACGAGCAGTACTTC.

The chain recombines TRBV4-2 with TRBJ2-7, with D maybe TRBD2 (5 bases). The ends were cut back, 1 base at V and 3 bases at J, with 13 bases in the middle. CDR3 length equals 15 residues. Germline loops: CDR1 LGHNA, CDR2 YNFKEQ. CDR3 protein: CASSQGMSGSYEQYF. CDR3 nucleotides: TGTGCCAGCAGCCAAGGAATGTCGGGGAGCTACGAGCAGTACTTC.

The rearrangement joins TRBV6-5 to TRBJ1-2, with TRBD1 as a possible D gene (5 bases). The CDR3 loop spans 12 amino acids. The germline V gene encodes CDR1 MNHEY and CDR2 SVGAGI. CDR3: CGVGADNYGYTF. The DNA of the CDR3 is TGTGGGGTTGGGGCTGATAACTATGGCTACACCTTC.

V and J are TRBV28 and TRBJ1-3; D is undetermined. In germline, CDR1 is MDHEN, CDR2 SYDVKM. V lost 2 bases to trimming and J lost 0 bases, with 8 bases between them. The CDR3 is 15 residues long. DNA of the CDR3: TGTGCCAGCAGTTTAGAGACGAGCTCTGGAAACACCATATATTTT. Protein sequence: CASSLETSSGNTIYF.

As DNA, the CDR3 is TGTGCCACCAGTGACTCGGGACGGTACAGGGCTCTTCGGACAGATACGCAGTATTTT. The encoded protein is CATSDSGRYRALRTDTQYF. This chain connects TRBV24-1 to TRBJ2-3; a weak D match, TRBD1 (6 bases). The length of the CDR3 is 19 residues. Trimming took 4 bases from V and 3 from J, leaving 25 bases between them. From germline, CDR1 is KGHDR and CDR2 SFDVKD.

This chain connects TRBV21-1 to TRBJ1-4. TRBV21-1 is marked as a pseudogene. The CDR3 has 14 residues. The CDR3, as DNA: TGTGCCAGCAGCGGGGTAGCAACTAATGAAAAACTGTTTTTT. Encoded protein: CASSGVATNEKLFF.

The V gene is TRBV5-1, the J gene TRBJ2-1, with TRBD2 as a possible D gene (6 bases). The CDR3 is 16 residues long. CDR1 SGHRS and CDR2 YFSETQ come from the germline V gene. Deletions cut 0 bases from V and 0 bases from J, with 10 bases between. In DNA, the CDR3 is TGCGCCAGCAGCTTGGGGCTCGGGAGCTCCTACAATGAGCAGTTCTTC. Translated: CASSLGLGSSYNEQFF.

The V and J genes are TRBV28 and TRBJ1-5, with a weak D call TRBD1 (5 bases). CDR3 size: 14 residues. With 5 bases removed from V and 5 bases from J, the gap between germline ends came to 13 bases. CDR1 is MDHEN, CDR2 SYDVKM, per germline. CDR3 sequence (DNA): TGTGCCAGCAGTGGGATATCAGGGTATCAGCCCCAGCATTTT. Its protein product is CASSGISGYQPQHF. The whole variable domain, remainder taken from reference TRBV28 and TRBJ1-5, is DVKVTQSSRYLVKRTGEKVFLECVQDMDHENMFWYRQDPGLGLRLIYFSYDVKMKEKGDIPEGYSVSREKKERFSLILESASTNQTSMYLCASSGISGYQPQHFGDGTRLSIL.

The chain joins TRBV9 to TRBJ2-7, with a possible D match to TRBD1 (6 bases). V lost 0 bases and J lost 6, with 13 bases in between. CDR3 size: 14 residues. The germline gives CDR1 SGDLS, CDR2 YYNGEE. The CDR3 coding sequence is TGTGCCAGCAGCGTAGATGAATTCAGGGGCGAGCAGTACTTC. It specifies CASSVDEFRGEQYF.

This clone was found a few times. This chain joins TRBV3-1 (or the pseudogene TRBV3-2) and TRBJ2-3, with D possibly called TRBD1 or TRBD2 (5 bases each). The V gene's germline CDR1 is LGHDT and CDR2 YNNKEL (reference sequence). This CDR3 spans 14 amino acids. V lost 4 bases and J 10 bases, leaving 18 bases between the germline ends. In DNA form, the CDR3 reads TGTGCCAGCAGCCGAAGGGACCCCATTTCGGCGCAGTATTTT. Encoded protein: CASSRRDPISAQYF.

In this sample, this clone turned up a few times. V and J are TRBV27 and TRBJ2-7, with TRBD2 matching over 7 bases. CDR1 MNHEY and CDR2 SMNVEV come from the germline V gene (reference sequence). V trimming: 10 bases; J trimming: 7 bases; junction bases outside the gene matches: 13. This CDR3 spans 13 amino acids. The CDR3 region has the DNA TGTGCCACCCGAGGGGCGGGAGAGGGTGAGCAGTACTTC. Its translation: CATRGAGEGEQYF.

The rearrangement links TRBV10-2 to TRBJ2-5, with D uncertain. CDR1 and CDR2 from the germline V gene are WSHSY and SAAADI. The CDR3 is 13 residues long. V was trimmed by 6 bases and J by 0 bases, leaving 8 bases between them. The CDR3 DNA sequence: TGCGCCAGCAGGGACGTTAACCAAGAGACCCAGTACTTC. This codes for CASRDVNQETQYF.

The chain carries TRBV27 and TRBJ2-1; maybe TRBD2 (5 bases). Deletions cut 3 bases from V and 4 bases from J, with 7 bases between. CDR1 is MNHEY, CDR2 SMNVEV, per germline (reference sequence). CDR3 size: 13 residues. CDR3 protein: CASSFRGYNEQFF. CDR3 DNA sequence: TGTGCCAGCAGTTTCCGGGGTTACAATGAGCAGTTCTTC.

The V call is TRBV7-3, the J call TRBJ2-3; the match to TRBD2 covers 8 bases. The germline gives CDR1 SGHTA, CDR2 FQGTGA. Trimming took 5 bases from V and 4 from J; bases not matched to a gene: 11. This CDR3 is 16 amino acids long. CDR3 in DNA: TGTGCCAGCAGCCCAGTTGGAGCGGGAGTGGCAGATACGCAGTATTTT. This gives the protein CASSPVGAGVADTQYF.

This rearrangement joins TRBV28 to TRBJ2-1; no reliable D call. V dropped 6 bases and J dropped 8 bases, with 20 bases sitting between them. Per germline, CDR1 MDHEN and CDR2 SYDVKM. The CDR3 runs 15 residues. CDR3 nucleotides: TGTGCCAGCAGCCCCATTATCCGTATTTCGTATGAGCAGTTCTTC. Its protein is CASSPIIRISYEQFF.

Points on this clone: A read error may be the cause here, since a much bigger clone is one base away. V usage is TRBV27 and J usage is TRBJ1-2, with unresolved D. In germline, CDR1 is MNHEY, CDR2 SMNVEV (reference sequence). There are 15 residues in the CDR3. CDR3 sequence (DNA): TGTGCCAACAGTTTAGACCCTGGGGCTAACTATGGCTACACCTTC. Amino acid sequence: CANSLDPGANYGYTF.

The chain uses TRBV7-7 and TRBJ2-1, with 8 bases matching TRBD2. V dropped 2 bases and J dropped 6; count of bases not matched to a gene: 6. There are 15 residues in the CDR3. Germline V gene sequence: CDR1 SSHAT, CDR2 FNYEAQ (reference sequence). CDR3 residues: CASSLRAGGVNEQFF. Written as DNA, the CDR3 is TGTGCCAGCAGCTTACGGGCGGGAGGAGTCAATGAGCAGTTCTTC.

The J gene is TRBJ2-3, the V gene TRBV5-1; 10 bases are shared with TRBD2. The germline V gene has CDR1 SGHRS and CDR2 YFSETQ. J was trimmed by 7 bases and V by 0 bases; bases with no gene match: 5. There are 15 residues in the CDR3. CDR3 sequence: CASSLGGTSANTQYF. Written as DNA, the CDR3 is TGCGCCAGCAGCTTGGGTGGGACTAGCGCCAATACGCAGTATTTT.

The V call is TRBV5-4, the J call TRBJ2-1, with TRBD2 matching over 7 bases. The CDR3 runs to 16 residues. Looked up from germline, CDR1 is SGHNT and CDR2 is YYREEE (reference sequence). The V gene end was trimmed by 2 bases and the J gene end by 7 bases; junction bases not matched to a gene: 12. The CDR3 sequence: CASSFAGARVRNEQFF. The CDR3, as DNA: TGTGCCAGCAGCTTTGCGGGAGCGCGGGTTCGGAATGAGCAGTTCTTC.